The 6 T cell receptor beta chains given below trace back to one sample, sequenced in a study of yellow fever vaccine responses in identical twins. TCRdb passed the RT-PCR reads through MiXCR, listing each CDR3 protein once. The profile shows around 5,800 distinct CDR3 sequences, 50% to 80% of them singletons. The specimen comprised T cells from blood (PBMCs), unsorted or a sorted subset (not recorded which), sampled before or after yellow fever vaccination (not recorded which). The receptor set was obtained from a woman aged 18-29 years who received the yellow fever vaccine.

The chain is built from TRBV11-3 and TRBJ2-1; TRBD2 agrees at 8 bases. Germline CDR1 and CDR2: SGHNT and YENEEA. The V and J ends lost 5 bases and 3 bases, in that order; junction bases with no gene match: 9. There are 16 residues in the CDR3. The CDR3 nucleotides are TGTGCCAGCAGCCCCTTACTAGCGGAGTACTACAATGAGCAGTTCTTC. Residues: CASSPLLAEYYNEQFF.

V gene TRBV12-3 or TRBV12-4 combines with J gene TRBJ1-2; no firm D call. V was clipped by 6 bases and J by 2 bases, with 7 bases between them. The CDR3 has 12 amino acids. CDR3 nucleotide sequence: TGTGCCAGCAGAGGGAGCAACTATGGCTACACCTTC. Translating it yields CASRGSNYGYTF.

DNA of the CDR3: TGCAGCGTTGAACTCCTAAGCGGTCCAACCTACGAGCAGTACTTC. Translation gives CSVELLSGPTYEQYF. The chain links TRBV29-1 to TRBJ2-7; tentative D call: TRBD2 (5 bases). Per germline, CDR1 SQVTM and CDR2 ANQGSEA. Trimming removed 2 bases from V and 2 bases from J, with 16 bases in between. The CDR3 runs to 15 residues.

The chain links TRBV29-1 to TRBJ2-5; a possible D gene is TRBD1 (6 bases). Per the germline V gene, CDR1 is SQVTM and CDR2 is ANQGSEA. The CDR3 is made up of 14 amino acids. V lost 6 bases and J lost 0, with 14 bases in between. CDR3 in amino acids: CSVLKQGNQETQYF. DNA for the CDR3: TGCAGCGTCCTAAAACAGGGTAACCAAGAGACCCAGTACTTC.

This clonotype was seen a handful of times. The genes are TRBV13 and TRBJ2-5; TRBD1 matches 8 bases. The CDR3 runs to 14 residues. With V trimmed by 9 bases and J by 0 bases, 6 bases remained unmatched. Germline-derived CDR1 and CDR2 are PRHDT and FYEKMQ (reference sequence). CDR3 in amino acids: CASSTGVYQETQYF. Here the CDR3 DNA reads TGTGCCAGTTCGACAGGGGTGTACCAAGAGACCCAGTACTTC.

This clonotype was detected only a few times. This chain joins TRBV20-1 and TRBJ2-5, with D uncertain. Germline V lookup: CDR1 DFQATT, CDR2 SNEGSKA (reference sequence). Trimming shortened V by 2 bases and J by 4 bases, and 8 bases separated the two germline ends. This CDR3 has 12 amino acids. CDR3 DNA: TGCAGTGCTAGACCGGCCGCAGAGACCCAGTACTTC. Protein sequence: CSARPAAETQYF.